This TCR beta chain was documented in a study of blood T cells in healthy people across ages. General study points: Naive T cell percentage and TCR beta diversity correlated strongly. Estimates of diversity drawn from one million T cells were considered underestimates. TCR beta diversity per million T cells fell roughly linearly with age. Unsorted PBMCs ruled out conclusive naive versus antigen-experienced comparison.

This clonotype was seen only a few times. What it binds is not known. A second PCR of 7 to 11 cycles used a sample-barcoded 5' primer and a J-beta primer mix. TCRdb recomputed calls from the 5' RACE reads with MiXCR, one row per CDR3 protein. The sample has approximately 800,000 distinct CDR3 sequences, 56% seen once. Germline CDR1 MGHDK, CDR2 SYGVNS. With 5 bases clipped from V and 10 bases from J, the junction kept 6 bases outside the gene matches. The length of the CDR3 is 14 residues. This chain links TRBV25-1 with TRBJ2-7, with 15 bases aligning to TRBD2. The material sequenced was blood. The source of this sequence is a man in his forties in good health. The CDR3 region is CASSSGTSGGSQYF. The CDR3 DNA is TGTGCCAGCAGTTCCGGGACTAGCGGGGGGTCCCAGTACTTC.